This T cell receptor beta chain originates from a study of blood T cell repertoires in COVID-19. Study overall: The study drew acute and convalescent COVID-19 samples from the United States, Italy and Spain. PBMCs, B-cell-depleted T cells, or T cells provided the cDNA or gDNA that made up the material.

Authors' analysis steps: It was from reference gene primer amplification that nucleated cell counts were estimated. The repertoire was sequenced with immunoSEQ multiplex PCR; TCRdb's copy has only in-frame clones and lacks some. V, J and clone size derive from that table, while D and trimming were established from the DNA sequence. This sample has under 200,000 clones, with around 87% found just once. J lost 3 bases, V lost 5 bases, and 5 bases had no gene match. The CDR3 runs to 14 residues. CDR1 and CDR2 (germline): KGHSH, LQKENI. The specimen sequenced was peripheral blood. The J gene is TRBJ1-1, the V gene TRBV18; 8 nucleotides align to TRBD1. This clonotype was sampled from a man aged 35-49 years with active or convalescent COVID-19. The CDR3 nucleotides read TGTGCCAGCTCAATCCAGGGGGCGTACACTGAAGCTTTCTTT. Its translation: CASSIQGAYTEAFF. Full variable domain (rest looked up from reference TRBV18 and TRBJ1-1): NAGVMQNPRHLVRRRGQEARLRCSPMKGHSHVYWYRQLPEEGLKFMVYLQKENIIDESGMPKERFSAEFPKEGPSILRIQQVVRGDSAAYFCASSIQGAYTEAFFGQGTRLTVV.